This record concerns one TCR beta chain sequence. Germline lookup yields CDR1 LNHDA and CDR2 SQIVND (reference sequence). Losses at the gene ends were 5 bases for V and 4 bases for J; bases not matched to a gene: 13. This CDR3 spans 17 amino acids. The data are from a study of cytomegalovirus exposure and HLA in healthy donors. PCR was performed using 60 Vbeta and 13 Jbeta primers. The data were produced by immunoSEQ multiplex PCR, yet TCRdb's version contains in-frame clones alone and is incomplete. This sample has about 130,000 clones; about 79% occur once, and the top ten carry around 3%. Source material: PBMCs. The receptor comes from a woman between 18 and 29 years old in good health and CMV-seropositive. The chain is built from TRBV19 and TRBJ2-1, with 8 bases matching TRBD1. CDR3 DNA sequence: TGTGCCAGTAGTTTTAGTCCCCGGACAGGGTCTTACAATGAGCAGTTCTTC. Translating gives CASSFSPRTGSYNEQFF.